These T cell receptor beta chains were read from a single sample in a study of CD8+CD57+ T cells in acquired aplastic anemia. TCRdb recomputed calls from the reads with MiXCR, one row per CDR3 protein. The repertoire includes 180,000 or so distinct CDR3 sequences, 55% to 65% of them detected once, and about 42% sits in the top ten. Sample: sorted CD4+, CD8+, or CD8+CD57+ T cells (not recorded which) from PBMCs. The receptors derive from a human donor with aplastic anemia. Each CDR3 is given with its conserved first and last residue. D genes are given only for firm matches. Only part of the rows carry a size: once, few, many, or a class if the clone is expanded.

-,TRBJ2-1,TRBV14,18,-,TGTGCCAGCAGCCAGAGGGGGTTGTCGCGGCCAAACTTCAATGAGCAGTTCTTC,CASSQRGLSRPNFNEQFF
-,TRBJ2-3,TRBV7-3,15,-,TGTGCCAGCAGCCCTTATGAGTCTAGCACAGATACGCAGTATTTT,CASSPYESSTDTQYF
TRBD1,TRBJ2-7,TRBV20-1,13,-,TGCAGTGCCACGACAGGGGGTATGGGGGAGCAGTACTTC,CSATTGGMGEQYF
-,TRBJ2-3,TRBV2,16,-,TGTGCCAGCAGTCGCCAACTGACGAGGAGCACAGATACGCAGTATTTT,CASSRQLTRSTDTQYF
-,TRBJ2-3,TRBV14,14,once,TGTGCCAGCAGCCAGGGGCAGGGCTGGGATACGCAGTATTTT,CASSQGQGWDTQYF
-,TRBJ1-4,TRBV4-1,15,-,TGCGCCAGCAGCCAACGGACAGTCCGGAATGAAAAACTGTTTTTT,CASSQRTVRNEKLFF
-,TRBJ2-3,TRBV5-1,15,many,TGCGCCAGCAGCCACCTATCCCTCGACCCGAAAGAAAAGTATTTT,CASSHLSLDPKEKYF
-,TRBJ1-2,TRBV29-1,13,-,TGCAGCGTCGGAGGAATAGCGAACTACGGCTACACCTTC,CSVGGIANYGYTF
-,TRBJ2-1,TRBV4-1,15,many,TGCGCCAGCAGACCCGACCCTGGGACTCACAATGAGCAGTTCTTC,CASRPDPGTHNEQFF
-,TRBJ1-1,TRBV7-8,14,once,TGTGCCAGCAGCGTCAGGGATCTGAACACTGAAGCTTTCTTT,CASSVRDLNTEAFF
-,TRBJ2-1,TRBV27,13,few,TGTGCCAGCAGTTTCGGGTCTCGAGGTGAGCAGTTCTTC,CASSFGSRGEQFF
TRBD2,TRBJ2-5,TRBV6-1,16,-,TGTGCCAGCAGTCCTAAACGGGGGGGTCCCGGGGAGACCCAGTACTTC,CASSPKRGGPGETQYF
-,TRBJ2-7,TRBV20-1,14,-,TGCAGTGCTACATTGCCCTCCCGGTCGTACGAGCAGTACTTC,CSATLPSRSYEQYF
-,TRBJ1-1,TRBV7-9,16,-,TGTGCCAGCAGCCCCGACAGCTTTGACATGAACACTGAAACTTTCTTT,CASSPDSFDMNTETFF
-,TRBJ2-2,TRBV24-1,17,-,TGTGCCACCAGTGATGCGAGGGGAAATCGGCAGCACGGGGAGCTGTTTTTT,CATSDARGNRQHGELFF
-,TRBJ2-3,TRBV10-3,13,-,TGTGCCATCAGGGGGGGCCGCACAGATACGCAGTATTTT,CAIRGGRTDTQYF
-,TRBJ2-3,TRBV19,12,-,TGTGCCAGTAGTCGCCGCACAGATACGCAGTATTTC,CASSRRTDTQYF
-,TRBJ2-7,TRBV24-1,13,-,TGTGCCACCAGTGATTCGACAGGCTACGAGCAGTACTTC,CATSDSTGYEQYF
-,TRBJ1-6,TRBV6-1,15,-,TGTGCCAGCAGTGAGGCAGCGAACTTAAATTCACCCCTCCACTTT,CASSEAANLNSPLHF
TRBD2,TRBJ2-3,TRBV27,18,-,TGTGCCAGCAGTTTATCGGGGACTAGCGGGGCTAGCACAGATACGCAGTATTTT,CASSLSGTSGASTDTQYF
-,TRBJ1-2,TRBV25-1,11,-,TGTGCCAGCAGTGCAGTCTATGGCTACACCTTC,CASSAVYGYTF
-,TRBJ1-2,TRBV20-1,12,-,TGCAGTGATCAGGGGAGTCCCTATGGCTACACCTTC,CSDQGSPYGYTF
-,TRBJ2-7,TRBV7-2,13,few,TGTGCCAGCAGCTTCACGGACTTATACGAGCAGTACTTC,CASSFTDLYEQYF
-,TRBJ2-7,TRBV15,15,-,TGTGCCACCAGCAGAGATCTGGGCGGATTCTACGAGCAGTACTTC,CATSRDLGGFYEQYF
-,TRBJ2-3,TRBV12-3/TRBV12-4,16,-,TGTGCCAGCAGTGGTCCGGACGCAGCCAGCGCAGATACGCAGTATTTT,CASSGPDAASADTQYF
-,TRBJ2-1,TRBV7-2,12,once,TGTGCCAGCAGCCAAAGACAGGTGAAGCAGTTCTTC,CASSQRQVKQFF
-,TRBJ1-1,TRBV20-1,14,-,TGCAGTGCTAGCCCCCCTTCCATGAACACTGAAGCTTTCTTT,CSASPPSMNTEAFF
-,TRBJ2-1,TRBV7-2,15,once,TGTGCCAGCAGCTTAGAAAGAGGGGGCTACAATGAGCAGTTCTTC,CASSLERGGYNEQFF
-,TRBJ2-3,TRBV7-6,16,-,TGTGCCAGCAGCTTAGTCCCCCAGGGCGGGGAAGATACGCAGTATTTT,CASSLVPQGGEDTQYF
TRBD1,TRBJ2-7,TRBV20-1,12,-,TGCAGTGCTCAGGACAGGGCGTACGAGCAGTACTTC,CSAQDRAYEQYF
-,TRBJ2-7,TRBV19,15,many,TGTGCCAGTAGTATAGGACAGTTTCCCTCCTACGAGCAGTACTTC,CASSIGQFPSYEQYF
-,TRBJ2-3,TRBV12-3/TRBV12-4,12,few,TGTGCCAGCAGTGACAGCACAGATACGCAGTATTTT,CASSDSTDTQYF
-,TRBJ1-5,TRBV27,13,-,TGTGCCAGCAGTTTAGGGTACAATCAGCCCCAGCATTTT,CASSLGYNQPQHF
-,TRBJ1-1,TRBV10-3,13,-,TGTGCCATCAGTGAGGGGGAGCAGGCTGAAGCTTTCTTT,CAISEGEQAEAFF
-,TRBJ2-5,TRBV7-7,13,few,TGTGCTAGCAGCTTAGGGGCCGGGGAGACCCAGTACTTC,CASSLGAGETQYF
-,TRBJ2-7,TRBV6-2/TRBV6-3,10,-,TGTGCCACCAGGAGTTACGAGCAGTACTTC,CATRSYEQYF
-,TRBJ2-5,TRBV20-1,15,-,TGCAGTGCTAGTTGGGGTAGGAGACTTCAAGAGACCCAGTACTTC,CSASWGRRLQETQYF
TRBD1,TRBJ2-7,TRBV7-3,16,-,TGTGCCAGCAGCTGCGACCCGGGACAGGGGTCCTACGAGCAGCACTTC,CASSCDPGQGSYEQHF
-,TRBJ2-7,TRBV10-1,12,many,TGCGCCAGCAGTCCCGGGAATTACGAGCAGTACTTC,CASSPGNYEQYF
TRBD1,TRBJ1-1,TRBV19,14,-,TGTGCCAGTAGTATGGGACAGGGACGGACTGAAGCTTTCTTT,CASSMGQGRTEAFF
-,TRBJ2-1,TRBV20-1,12,-,TGCAGTGCTAGAGATTGGGGCAGGGAGGAGTTCTTC,CSARDWGREEFF
TRBD1,TRBJ1-6,TRBV5-5,16,-,TGTGCCAGCAGCCCAACCCCGGACAGGACTAATTCACCCCTCCACTTT,CASSPTPDRTNSPLHF
-,TRBJ2-7,TRBV5-4,12,-,TGTGCCAGCAGCTTGGGCCAGTACGAGCAGTACTTC,CASSLGQYEQYF
TRBD1,TRBJ1-2,TRBV19,13,many,TGTGCCAGTAGCCTACAGGGGGCCTATGGCTACACCTTC,CASSLQGAYGYTF
TRBD1,TRBJ2-7,TRBV5-1,14,once,TGCGCCAGCAGCACCGGACAGGGGGCTGACGAGCAGTACTTC,CASSTGQGADEQYF
-,TRBJ2-2,TRBV20-1,12,-,TGCAGTGCTAGAGAACCCACCGGGGAGCTGTTTTTT,CSAREPTGELFF